One sample yielded the 9 T cell receptor beta chains listed below, sequenced in a study of identical twins. TCRdb used MiXCR to reprocess the 5' RACE reads, holding one entry per CDR3 protein. This sample has hundreds of thousands of distinct CDR3 sequences, with around 24% found just once. Separately, the same data were catalogued under a study of T cells expressing NK-cell markers.

Sequencing input: CD4+ T cells sorted from blood. These receptors all stem from a woman aged 18 to 35 in good health.

This clonotype appeared a few times. This rearrangement joins TRBV4-2 to TRBJ2-5; maybe TRBD1 (5 bases). The CDR3 is 14 amino acids. Germline assignment: CDR1 LGHNA and CDR2 YNFKEQ. V was cut by 3 bases and J by 4 bases, with 12 bases left in between. CDR3: CASSHTQGRETQYF. The CDR3 DNA sequence: TGTGCCAGCAGCCATACTCAGGGAAGAGAGACCCAGTACTTC.

This clonotype is a singleton in its sample. The chain combines TRBV15 with TRBJ1-5; D perhaps matches TRBD1 (5 bases). V lost 1 base to trimming and J lost 4 bases, with 23 bases between them. This CDR3 is 19 amino acids long. Germline lookup yields CDR1 LNHNV and CDR2 YYDKDF (reference sequence). In DNA form, the CDR3 reads TGTGCCACCAGCAGAGCACGGGGTGGGACCCCAGTTGGAAATCAGCCCCAGCATTTT. Translating gives CATSRARGGTPVGNQPQHF. Using reference TRBV15 and TRBJ1-5 for the parts outside the CDR3, the full variable domain is DAMVIQNPRYQVTQFGKPVTLSCSQTLNHNVMYWYQQKSSQAPKLLFHYYDKDFNNEADTPDNFQSRRPNTSFCFLDIRSPGLGDTAMYLCATSRARGGTPVGNQPQHFGDGTRLSIL.

Many counts were recorded for this clonotype. The chain is built from TRBV20-1 and TRBJ1-2; D possibly corresponds to TRBD1 (6 bases). The CDR3 is made up of 17 amino acids. Trimming took off 4 bases at V and 0 bases at J, with 21 bases between the two ends. CDR1 is DFQATT, CDR2 SNEGSKA, per germline (reference sequence). DNA for the CDR3: TGCAGTGCTAATTTGGGGGGCAGTATCTTCTCTAACTATGGCTACACCTTC. Translation gives CSANLGGSIFSNYGYTF.

This clonotype has just one count. The gene calls are TRBV24-1 and TRBJ2-7; tentative D call: TRBD2 (6 bases). The CDR3 runs 13 residues. CDR1 and CDR2 from the germline V gene are KGHDR and SFDVKD. Trimming cost V 7 bases and J 5 bases, with 14 bases left between them. DNA of the CDR3: TGTGCCACCAGAGGGGACTGGCACCACGAGCAGTACTTC. It yields the protein CATRGDWHHEQYF.

This clonotype has a handful of counts. The chain couples TRBV11-2 to TRBJ2-7; tentative D call: TRBD2 (6 bases). The V end was cut by 4 bases, the J end by 6 bases, with 10 bases between. The CDR3 loop spans 12 amino acids. Looked up from germline, CDR1 is SGHAT and CDR2 is FQNNGV. CDR3 bases: TGTGCCAGCAGCTACATGCGGGGCGAGCAGTACTTC. Protein: CASSYMRGEQYF.

The CDR3 here is CASSRFGGGGYEQYF. The CDR3 region has the DNA TGTGCCAGCAGCCGCTTTGGAGGGGGGGGCTACGAGCAGTACTTC. V gene TRBV3-1 combines with J gene TRBJ2-7; the D gene is possibly TRBD2 (7 bases). CDR1 and CDR2 from the germline V gene are LGHDT and YNNKEL (reference sequence). The CDR3 length is 15 residues. With 4 bases removed from V and 3 bases from J, the gap between germline ends came to 16 bases.

The chain employs TRBV20-1 and TRBJ1-3, with D possibly matching TRBD1 (5 bases). The germline V and J ends were trimmed by 1 base and 2 bases, with 15 bases remaining between them. The CDR3 loop spans 16 amino acids. Germline CDR1 is DFQATT and CDR2 is SNEGSKA (reference sequence). The CDR3 bases are TGCAGTGCTAGAGCATGGGGCGGAGGGACTGGAAACACCATATATTTT. Translated: CSARAWGGGTGNTIYF.

This clonotype was picked up a small number of times. V and J are TRBV7-2 and TRBJ2-5; D is possibly TRBD2 (5 bases). From germline, CDR1 is SGHTA and CDR2 FQGNSA. CDR3 length equals 13 residues. Trimming removed 2 bases from V and 7 bases from J, with 11 bases in between. Here the CDR3 DNA reads TGTGCCAGCAGCTTAACGCCAGAGGGGACCCAGTACTTC. Residues: CASSLTPEGTQYF. Based on the CDR3 plus reference TRBV7-2 and TRBJ2-5, the full variable domain is GAGVSQSPSNKVTEKGKDVELRCDPISGHTALYWYRQSLGQGLEFLIYFQGNSAPDKSGLPSDRFSAERTGGSVSTLTIQRTQQEDSAVYLCASSLTPEGTQYFGPGTRLLVL.

This clonotype has only a few counts. This chain connects TRBV29-1 to TRBJ2-7; 7 bases align to TRBD2. The germline gives CDR1 SQVTM, CDR2 ANQGSEA. The V segment lost 7 bases and the J segment 7 bases; nucleotides outside the gene matches: 13. The CDR3 has 13 residues. CDR3 coding DNA: TGCAGCGCTAAGGATTGGCGGCGGGAGGAGCAGTACTTC. Translation gives CSAKDWRREEQYF.